This T cell receptor (beta chain) is from a study of cytomegalovirus exposure and HLA in healthy donors. General study results and limits: The study recorded 150 to 200 TCR beta chains that were cytomegalovirus-associated. A later analysis, which compared TCR beta chains of equal frequency, found the HLA-associated ones more clonally expanded. What TCR beta sequences reportedly achieved was accurate prediction of HLA-A and HLA-B alleles in most subjects.

After removal of 0 bases from V and 5 bases from J, the junction contained 13 bases not matched to a gene. Germline V gene lookup returns CDR1 SGHNT and CDR2 YYREEE (reference sequence). This CDR3 spans 17 amino acids. Primers: 60 Vbeta forward and 13 Jbeta reverse. The table came from immunoSEQ multiplex PCR; TCRdb's copy has only in-frame clones and leaves some out. This table has around 140,000 clones, 78% appearing once. As for this clone: No antigen is known for it.

The V gene is TRBV5-4, the J gene TRBJ2-5; 7 bases match TRBD2. Sequenced: PBMCs. This receptor was taken from a woman aged 18-29 years in good health and CMV-seronegative. CDR3 DNA sequence: TGTGCCAGCAGCTTGGATACGGCGAGCGGGGATTGGGAGACCCAGTACTTC. Encoded protein: CASSLDTASGDWETQYF.